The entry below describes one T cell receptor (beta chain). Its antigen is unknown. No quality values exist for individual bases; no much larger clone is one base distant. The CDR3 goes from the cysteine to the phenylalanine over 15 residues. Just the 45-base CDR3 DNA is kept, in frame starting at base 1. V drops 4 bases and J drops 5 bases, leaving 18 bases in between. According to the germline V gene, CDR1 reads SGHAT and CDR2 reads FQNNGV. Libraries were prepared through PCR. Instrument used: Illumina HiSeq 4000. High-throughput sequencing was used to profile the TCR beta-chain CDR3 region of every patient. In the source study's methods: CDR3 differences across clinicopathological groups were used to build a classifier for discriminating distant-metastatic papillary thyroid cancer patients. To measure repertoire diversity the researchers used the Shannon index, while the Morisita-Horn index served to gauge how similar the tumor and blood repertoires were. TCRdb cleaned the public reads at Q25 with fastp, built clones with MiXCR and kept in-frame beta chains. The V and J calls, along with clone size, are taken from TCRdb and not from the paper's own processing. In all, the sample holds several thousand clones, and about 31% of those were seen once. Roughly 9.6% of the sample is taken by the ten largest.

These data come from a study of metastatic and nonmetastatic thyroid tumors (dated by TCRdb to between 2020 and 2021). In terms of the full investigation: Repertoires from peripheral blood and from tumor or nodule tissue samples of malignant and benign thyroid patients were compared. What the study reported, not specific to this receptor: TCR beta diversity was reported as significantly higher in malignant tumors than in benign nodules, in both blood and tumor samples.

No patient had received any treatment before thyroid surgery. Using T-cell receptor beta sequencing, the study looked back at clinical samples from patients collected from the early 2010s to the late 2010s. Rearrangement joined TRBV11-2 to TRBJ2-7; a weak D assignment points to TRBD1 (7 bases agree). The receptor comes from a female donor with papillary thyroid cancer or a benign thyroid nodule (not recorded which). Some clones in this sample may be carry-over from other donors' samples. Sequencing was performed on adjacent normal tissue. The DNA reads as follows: TGTGCCAGCAGCTCTCCGTGGAGGGGGCGCAACGAGCAGTACTTC. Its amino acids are CASSSPWRGRNEQYF.